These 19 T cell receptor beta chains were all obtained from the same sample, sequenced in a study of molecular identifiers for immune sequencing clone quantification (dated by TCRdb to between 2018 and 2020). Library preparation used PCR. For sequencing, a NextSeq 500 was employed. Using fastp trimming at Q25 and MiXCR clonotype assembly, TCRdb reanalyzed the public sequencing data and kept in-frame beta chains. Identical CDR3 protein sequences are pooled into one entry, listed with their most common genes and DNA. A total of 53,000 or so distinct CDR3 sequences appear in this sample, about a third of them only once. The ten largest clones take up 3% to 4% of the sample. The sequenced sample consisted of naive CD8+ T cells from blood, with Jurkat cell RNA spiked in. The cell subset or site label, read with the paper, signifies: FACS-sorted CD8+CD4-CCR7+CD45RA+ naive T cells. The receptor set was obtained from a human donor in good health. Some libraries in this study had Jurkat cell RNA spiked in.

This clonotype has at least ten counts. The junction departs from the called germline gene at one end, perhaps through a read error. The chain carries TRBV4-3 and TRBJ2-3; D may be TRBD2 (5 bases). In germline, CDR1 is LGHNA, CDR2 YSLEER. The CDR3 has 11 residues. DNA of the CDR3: TGCGCCAGCAGCCAAGGCGGGTATCGCTCTTTT. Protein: CASSQGGYRSF.

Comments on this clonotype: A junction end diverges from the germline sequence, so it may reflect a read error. The CDR3 reads CASKGQEPQYF. The CDR3 coding sequence is TGTGCCAGCAAAGGCCAAGAGCCCCAGTACTTC. The chain has TRBV27 and TRBJ2-5; unclear D gene. Per the germline V gene, CDR1 is MNHEY and CDR2 is SMNVEV (reference sequence). This CDR3 has 11 amino acids.

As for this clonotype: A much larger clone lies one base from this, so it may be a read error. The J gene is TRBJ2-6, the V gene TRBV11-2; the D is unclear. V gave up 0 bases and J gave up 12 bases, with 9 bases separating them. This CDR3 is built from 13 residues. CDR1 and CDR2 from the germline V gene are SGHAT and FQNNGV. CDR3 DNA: TGTGCCAGCAGCTTAGATCCGGCAGCCGTCCTGACTTTC. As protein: CASSLDPAAVLTF.

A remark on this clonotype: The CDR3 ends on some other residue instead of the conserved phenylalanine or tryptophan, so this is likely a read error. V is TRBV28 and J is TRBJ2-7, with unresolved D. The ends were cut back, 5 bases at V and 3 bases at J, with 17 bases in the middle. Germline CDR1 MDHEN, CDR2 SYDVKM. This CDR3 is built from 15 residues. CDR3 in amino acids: CASSTSDATGYEQYS. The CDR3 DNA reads TGTGCCAGCAGTACCTCTGATGCCACCGGCTACGAGCAGTACTCC.

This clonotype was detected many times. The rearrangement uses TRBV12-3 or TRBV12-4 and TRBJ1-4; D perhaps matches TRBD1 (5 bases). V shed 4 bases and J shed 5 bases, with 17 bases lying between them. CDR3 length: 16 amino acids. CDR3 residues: CASSSVAGRGNEKLFF. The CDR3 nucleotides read TGTGCCAGCAGTTCCGTTGCGGGCCGGGGGAATGAAAAACTGTTTTTT.

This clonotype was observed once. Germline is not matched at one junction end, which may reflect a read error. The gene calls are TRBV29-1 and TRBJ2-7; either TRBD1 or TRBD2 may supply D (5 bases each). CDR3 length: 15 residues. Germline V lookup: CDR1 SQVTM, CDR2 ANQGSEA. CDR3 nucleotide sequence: TGCTGCGTTGGGGACGGGGCCGGGACCTCCTACGAGCAGTACTTC. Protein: CCVGDGAGTSYEQYF.

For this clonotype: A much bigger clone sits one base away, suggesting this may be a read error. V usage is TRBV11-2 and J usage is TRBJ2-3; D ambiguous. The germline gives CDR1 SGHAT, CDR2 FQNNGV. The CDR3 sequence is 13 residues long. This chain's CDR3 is CASRISGTDAQYF. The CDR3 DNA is TGTGCCAGTCGGATATCTGGTACAGATGCGCAGTATTTT.

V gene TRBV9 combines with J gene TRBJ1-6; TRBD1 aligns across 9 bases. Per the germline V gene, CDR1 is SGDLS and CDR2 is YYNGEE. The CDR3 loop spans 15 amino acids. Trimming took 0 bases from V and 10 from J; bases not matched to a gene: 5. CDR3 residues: CASSVEGTGFSPLHF. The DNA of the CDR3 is TGTGCCAGCAGCGTAGAGGGGACAGGGTTCTCACCCCTCCACTTT.

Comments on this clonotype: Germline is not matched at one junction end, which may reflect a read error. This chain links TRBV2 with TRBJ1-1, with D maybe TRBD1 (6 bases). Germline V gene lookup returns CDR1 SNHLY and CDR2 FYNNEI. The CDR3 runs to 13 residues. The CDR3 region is CVSSEEGDTEAFF. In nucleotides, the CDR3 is TGTGTCAGCAGTGAAGAGGGGGACACTGAAGCTTTCTTT.

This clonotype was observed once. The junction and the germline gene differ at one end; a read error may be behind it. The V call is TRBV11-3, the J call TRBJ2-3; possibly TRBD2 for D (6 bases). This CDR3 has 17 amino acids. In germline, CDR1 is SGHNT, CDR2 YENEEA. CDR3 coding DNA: TGTGCCAGCAGCTTAGGCGGGGCGGCGGATAGCACAGATACGCAGAATTTT. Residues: CASSLGGAADSTDTQNF.

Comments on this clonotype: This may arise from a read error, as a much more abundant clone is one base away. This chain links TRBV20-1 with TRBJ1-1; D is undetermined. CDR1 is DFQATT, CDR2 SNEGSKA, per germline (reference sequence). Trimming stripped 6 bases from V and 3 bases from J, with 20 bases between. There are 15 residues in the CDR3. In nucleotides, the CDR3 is TGCAGTGCCACCACTCCCTCCATGATGCACACTGAAGCTTTCTTT. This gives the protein CSATTPSMMHTEAFF.

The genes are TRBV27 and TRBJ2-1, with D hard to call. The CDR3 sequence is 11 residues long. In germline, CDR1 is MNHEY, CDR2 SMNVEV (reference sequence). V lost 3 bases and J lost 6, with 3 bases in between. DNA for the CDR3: TGTGCCAGCAGTTTTGGCAATGAGCAGTTCTTC. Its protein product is CASSFGNEQFF.

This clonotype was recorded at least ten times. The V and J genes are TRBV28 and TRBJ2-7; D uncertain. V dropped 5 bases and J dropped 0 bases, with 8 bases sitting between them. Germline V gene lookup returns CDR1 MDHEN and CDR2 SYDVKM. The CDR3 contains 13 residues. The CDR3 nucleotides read TGTGCCAGCAGTCGCCTAGTCTCCTACGAGCAGTACTTC. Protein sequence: CASSRLVSYEQYF.

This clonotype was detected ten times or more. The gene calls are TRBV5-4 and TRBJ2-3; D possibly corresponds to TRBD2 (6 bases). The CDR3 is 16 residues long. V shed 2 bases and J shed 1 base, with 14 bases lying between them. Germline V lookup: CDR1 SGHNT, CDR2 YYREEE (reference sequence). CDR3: CASSFGAGNGTDTQYF. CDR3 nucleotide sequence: TGTGCCAGCAGCTTCGGGGCGGGAAATGGCACAGATACGCAGTATTTT. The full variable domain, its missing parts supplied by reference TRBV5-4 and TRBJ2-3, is ETGVTQSPTHLIKTRGQQVTLRCSSQSGHNTVSWYQQALGQGPQFIFQYYREEENGRGNFPPRFSGLQFPNYSSELNVNALELDDSALYLCASSFGAGNGTDTQYFGPGTRLTVL.

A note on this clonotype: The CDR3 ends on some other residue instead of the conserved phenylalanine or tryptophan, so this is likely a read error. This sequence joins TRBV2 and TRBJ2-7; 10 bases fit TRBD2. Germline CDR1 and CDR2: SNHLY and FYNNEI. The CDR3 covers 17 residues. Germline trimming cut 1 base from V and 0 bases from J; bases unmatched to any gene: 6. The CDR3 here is CASSEVPTSGDSYEQYY. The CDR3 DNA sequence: TGTGCCAGCAGTGAAGTCCCAACTAGCGGGGACTCCTACGAGCAGTACTAC.

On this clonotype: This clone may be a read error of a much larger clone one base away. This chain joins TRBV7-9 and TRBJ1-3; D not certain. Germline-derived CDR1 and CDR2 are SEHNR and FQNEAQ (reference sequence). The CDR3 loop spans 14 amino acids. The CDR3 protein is CASSFTDSGNSIYF. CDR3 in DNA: TGTGCCAGCAGCTTCACAGACTCTGGAAACTCCATATATTTT. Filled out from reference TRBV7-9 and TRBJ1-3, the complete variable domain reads DTGVSQNPRHKITKRGQNVTFRCDPISEHNRLYWYRQTLGQGPEFLTYFQNEAQLEKSRLLSDRFSAERPKGSFSTLEIQRTEQGDSAMYLCASSFTDSGNSIYFGEGSWLTVV.

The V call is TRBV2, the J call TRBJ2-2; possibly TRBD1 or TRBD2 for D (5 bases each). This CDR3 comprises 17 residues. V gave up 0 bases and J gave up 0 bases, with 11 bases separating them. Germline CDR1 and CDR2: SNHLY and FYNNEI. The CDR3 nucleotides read TGTGCCAGCAGTGAAGCCCCCGGGACGGCGAACACCGGGGAGCTGTTTTTT. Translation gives CASSEAPGTANTGELFF.

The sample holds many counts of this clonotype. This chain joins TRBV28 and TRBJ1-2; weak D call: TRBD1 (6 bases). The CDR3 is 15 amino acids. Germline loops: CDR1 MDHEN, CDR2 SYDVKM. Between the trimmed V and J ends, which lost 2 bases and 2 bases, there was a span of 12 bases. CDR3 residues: CASSLRTVPNYGYTF. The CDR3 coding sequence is TGTGCCAGCAGTTTACGGACAGTCCCGAACTATGGCTACACCTTC.

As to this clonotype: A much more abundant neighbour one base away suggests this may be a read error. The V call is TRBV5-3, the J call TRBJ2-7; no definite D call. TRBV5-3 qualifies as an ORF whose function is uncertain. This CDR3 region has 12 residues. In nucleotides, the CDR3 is TGTGCCAGCAGCCCGGCCTCCTACGAGCGGTACTTC. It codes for CASSPASYERYF.